The entry that follows covers one T cell receptor (beta chain) sequence. The data were obtained in a study of cytomegalovirus exposure and HLA in healthy donors. The CDR3 length is 14 residues. Looked up from germline, CDR1 is MGHDK and CDR2 is SYGVNS. The V gene end was trimmed by 7 bases and the J gene end by 2 bases; junction bases not matched to a gene: 6. Researchers ran the PCR with 60 Vbeta and 13 Jbeta primers. Repertoires were generated with immunoSEQ multiplex PCR, while TCRdb's copy carries only in-frame clones and drops some. Its table lists 220,000 or so clones. Sequencing was performed on PBMCs. V and J are TRBV25-1 and TRBJ1-1; TRBD1 aligns across 8 bases. The sequence was obtained from a girl aged 2-9 years in good health and CMV-seropositive. CDR3 loop: CASTADRVNTEAFF. DNA of the CDR3: TGTGCCAGCACCGCGGACAGGGTAAACACTGAAGCTTTCTTT. Using reference TRBV25-1 and TRBJ1-1 for the parts outside the CDR3, the full variable domain is EADIYQTPRYLVIGTGKKITLECSQTMGHDKMYWYQQDPGMELHLIHYSYGVNSTEKGDLSSESTVSRIRTEHFPLTLESARPSHTSQYLCASTADRVNTEAFFGQGTRLTVV.